This T cell receptor beta chain was found in a study of blood T cell repertoires in COVID-19 (dated by TCRdb to between 2020 and 2021). Regarding the complete study: Samples from collaborators originated in the United States, Italy and Spain and spanned both the acute and convalescent phases of COVID-19. The dataset comprised deeply sampled blood TCRbeta repertoires from subjects exposed to, actively infected with, or recovered from COVID-19. The prospective study material was composed of cDNA or gDNA derived from T cells, B-cell-depleted T cells, or PBMCs. The repertoires were released in a freely available public database meant as a resource for research on the immune response to SARS-CoV-2. A de-identified subject ID, COVID-19 status, age in years and sex were almost always included in the sample metadata. HLA class I and class II types, where available, came from metadata supplied by the sample provider rather than from assay-based typing. Samples came from the ongoing ImmuneRACE study (first 160 participants) plus 1,254 subjects from 6 global collaborators. The paper's findings and limits, for the study overall: The amount of clinical and demographic metadata varied by source and participant and was provided uncurated.

Whole blood was collected in K2EDTA tubes by collaborating institutions according to the institutions' own protocols. For TCRbeta analysis, collaborators shipped samples as frozen whole blood, isolated PBMCs, or DNA extracted from either of those sample types. TCRbeta CDR3 regions were amplified from genomic DNA using the immunoSEQ Assay, a bias-controlled multiplex PCR. Turning to the authors' computational methods: Within the assay, amplification of reference gene primers was used to estimate how many nucleated cells each sample contained. To quantify the absolute abundance of each unique TCRbeta CDR3 rearrangement, sequence reads were collapsed and filtered. For each sample, productive Simpson clonality was calculated by taking the square root of Simpson's diversity index across productive rearrangements. TCRdb limited this immuneACCESS table to in-frame rearrangements with V and J called. A share of clones is missing; checked studies link under half to unresolved V genes, and the rest is unexplained. V and J calls plus clone size are reproduced from that table; the DNA served to infer D and trimming. For this sample the table gives 85,000 to 110,000 clones, of which around 90% were detected only once. The biggest ten clones account for 17% of the sample.

The CDR3, from cysteine to phenylalanine, totals 17 residues. Just the 51-base CDR3 DNA is kept, in frame starting at base 1. At the junction V is shortened by 7 bases and J by 0 bases; bases outside the gene matches: 9. Taken from the germline V gene, the CDR1 and CDR2 loops are MDHEN and SYDVKM. A remark on this clone: The clone's antigen remains unknown. Base quality data are lacking; no much larger clone is found one base away.

The receptor's source is an elderly woman in a cohort sampled during active COVID-19. The sequence links TRBV28 to TRBJ2-7, with 13 bases in between that match TRBD2. Sequenced material: peripheral blood. The DNA sequence is as follows: TGTGCCAGCATAGGACTAGCGGGAGAGCAGTACTCCTACGAGCAGTACTTC. Its translation is CASIGLAGEQYSYEQYF. Beyond the CDR3, the reference TRBV28 and TRBJ2-7 genes provide the residues; the full variable domain reads: DVKVTQSSRYLVKRTGEKVFLECVQDMDHENMFWYRQDPGLGLRLIYFSYDVKMKEKGDIPEGYSVSREKKERFSLILESASTNQTSMYLCASIGLAGEQYSYEQYFGPGTRLTVT.